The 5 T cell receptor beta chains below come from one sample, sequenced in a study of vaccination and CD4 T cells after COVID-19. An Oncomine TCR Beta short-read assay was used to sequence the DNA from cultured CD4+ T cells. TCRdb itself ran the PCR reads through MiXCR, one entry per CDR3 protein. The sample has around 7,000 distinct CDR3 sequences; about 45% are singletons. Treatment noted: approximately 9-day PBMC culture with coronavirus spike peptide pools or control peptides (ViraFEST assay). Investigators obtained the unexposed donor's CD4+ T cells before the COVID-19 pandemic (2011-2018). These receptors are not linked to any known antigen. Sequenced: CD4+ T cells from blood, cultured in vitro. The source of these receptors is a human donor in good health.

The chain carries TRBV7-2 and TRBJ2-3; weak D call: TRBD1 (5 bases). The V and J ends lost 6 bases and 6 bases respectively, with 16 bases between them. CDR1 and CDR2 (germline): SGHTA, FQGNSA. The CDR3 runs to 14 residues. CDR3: CASRRDGGADTQYF. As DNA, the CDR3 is TGTGCCAGCAGGCGAGACGGTGGGGCGGATACGCAGTATTTT. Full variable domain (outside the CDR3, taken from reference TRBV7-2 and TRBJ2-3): GAGVSQSPSNKVTEKGKDVELRCDPISGHTALYWYRQSLGQGLEFLIYFQGNSAPDKSGLPSDRFSAERTGGSVSTLTIQRTQQEDSAVYLCASRRDGGADTQYFGPGTRLTVL.

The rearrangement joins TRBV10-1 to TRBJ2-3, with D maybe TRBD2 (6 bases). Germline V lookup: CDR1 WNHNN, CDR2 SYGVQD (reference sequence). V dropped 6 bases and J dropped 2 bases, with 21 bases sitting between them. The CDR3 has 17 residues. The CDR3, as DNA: TGCGCCAGCAGGAGTAGACTAGGGAACTTAAACACAGATACGCAGTATTTT. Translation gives CASRSRLGNLNTDTQYF.

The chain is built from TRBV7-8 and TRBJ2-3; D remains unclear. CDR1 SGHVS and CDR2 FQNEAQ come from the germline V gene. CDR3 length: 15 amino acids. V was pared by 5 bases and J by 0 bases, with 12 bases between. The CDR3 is CASSRGPASTDTQYF. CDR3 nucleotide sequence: TGTGCCAGCAGCCGCGGCCCTGCTAGCACAGATACGCAGTATTTT.

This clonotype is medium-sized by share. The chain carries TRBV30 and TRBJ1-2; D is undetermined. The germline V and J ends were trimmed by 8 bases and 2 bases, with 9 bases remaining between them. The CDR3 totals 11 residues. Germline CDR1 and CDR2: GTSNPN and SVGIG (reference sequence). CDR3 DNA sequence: TGTGCCGCTCGGGAGAACTATGGCTACACCTTC. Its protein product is CAARENYGYTF.

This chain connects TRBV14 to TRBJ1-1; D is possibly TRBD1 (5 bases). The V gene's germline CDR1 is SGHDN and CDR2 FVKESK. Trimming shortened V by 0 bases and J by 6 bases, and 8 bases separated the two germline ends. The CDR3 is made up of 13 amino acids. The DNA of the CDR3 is TGTGCCAGCAGCCAAGAATGGGACGCTGAAGCTTTCTTT. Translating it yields CASSQEWDAEAFF.